This T cell receptor (beta chain) came from a study of persistence of HIV-infected CD4 T cells. On this clone: What it recognizes is unknown.

Sequencing used immunoSEQ version 4 in survey mode. TCRdb's copy holds only in-frame clones and misses some; the assay was immunoSEQ multiplex PCR. The repertoire has 50,000 to 65,000 clones, roughly 75% of them found once; the top ten carry 1.5% to 2%. V was clipped by 0 bases and J by 4 bases, with 10 bases between them. CDR3 size: 15 residues. From germline, CDR1 is MNHEY and CDR2 SVGAGI. Overlapping HIV-1 Gag 15-mer peptides at around 0.91 ug per peptide per mL were used. Sorted nonresponding memory CD4+ T cells were CD40L-negative, CD69-negative, CD45RO-high. Inclusion required CMV-positive serology and CD4+ counts above 400 cells/uL.

The V and J genes are TRBV6-5 and TRBJ1-5; D is unresolved. The sample in question was CD4+ T cells sorted from PBMCs after approximately 19-hour stimulation, obtained from a patient who received antiretroviral therapy. The origin of this receptor is an adult man with HIV who was CMV-seropositive. DNA for the CDR3: TGTGCCAGCAGTTACTCATTCGGGATGAATCAGCCCCAGCATTTT. Amino acids: CASSYSFGMNQPQHF.